These 8 T cell receptor beta chains were all obtained from the same sample, sequenced in a study of CD8 T cells in Susac syndrome. About 0.5 to 1 ug RNA was reverse transcribed with random hexamers. TCRdb independently ran MiXCR on the immunoSEQ multiplex PCR reads; one entry per CDR3 protein. The sample contains around 280,000 distinct CDR3 sequences, 80% to 90% of which appear only once. The sequencing sample was made of CD8+ T cells from PBMCs. Receptors were obtained from a human donor with multiple sclerosis.

The chain carries TRBV3-1 and TRBJ2-7, with D possibly being TRBD2 (6 bases). This CDR3 is 19 amino acids long. CDR1 LGHDT and CDR2 YNNKEL come from the germline V gene (reference sequence). The germline V and J ends were trimmed by 0 bases and 6 bases, with 27 bases remaining between them. Here the CDR3 DNA reads TGTGCCAGCAGCCAAGATGATCGTGGGGGGAGAAGACCCTATATCGAGCAGTACTTC. It yields the protein CASSQDDRGGRRPYIEQYF.

CDR3 region: CASSHGGADTQYF. The CDR3 bases are TGTGCCAGCAGCCATGGAGGGGCAGATACGCAGTATTTT. This chain connects TRBV11-2 to TRBJ2-3; D is possibly TRBD2 (6 bases). CDR1 SGHAT and CDR2 FQNNGV come from the germline V gene. V gave up 5 bases and J gave up 4 bases, with 10 bases separating them. CDR3 size: 13 residues.

The gene calls are TRBV7-3 and TRBJ2-3; D remains unclear. Trimming removed 1 base from V and 0 bases from J, with 5 bases in between. Germline CDR1 SGHTA, CDR2 FQGTGA. The CDR3 has 14 amino acids. The CDR3 coding sequence is TGTGCCAGCAGCTTAATAGGTAGCACAGATACGCAGTATTTT. Translated: CASSLIGSTDTQYF.

The V gene is TRBV4-1, the J gene TRBJ1-2; weak D call: TRBD1 (6 bases). This CDR3 has 15 amino acids. Trimming took 1 base from V and 8 from J, leaving 17 bases between them. Germline CDR1 and CDR2: MGHRA and YSYEKL. The CDR3 bases are TGCGCCAGCAGCCAAGGATGGAACAGGGTGTCGGGCTACACCTTC. Its protein product is CASSQGWNRVSGYTF.

This clonotype was seen more than once but under ten times. The chain employs TRBV6-1 and TRBJ2-3; 10 bases match TRBD2. The V and J ends lost 2 bases and 1 base, in that order; junction bases with no gene match: 3. CDR3 length: 16 residues. CDR1 MNHNS and CDR2 SASEGT come from the germline V gene. CDR3 nucleotides: TGTGCCAGCAGTGAATCTAGCGGGGGAGGCACAGATACGCAGTATTTT. Protein: CASSESSGGGTDTQYF.

The V and J genes are TRBV12-3 or TRBV12-4 and TRBJ1-2, with TRBD1 identical over 7 bases. This CDR3 has 13 residues. V lost 8 bases, J lost 8 bases, and 11 bases stayed unmatched. This CDR3 is CASYRGGLDGYTF. The CDR3 coding sequence is TGTGCCAGCTACAGGGGTGGGCTGGACGGCTACACCTTC.

The CDR3 reads CASSAAGSAETQYF. CDR3 in DNA: TGTGCCAGCAGTGCTGCAGGGTCGGCAGAGACCCAGTACTTC. The chain joins TRBV27 to TRBJ2-5; perhaps TRBD1 as D (5 bases). This CDR3 is built from 14 residues. From germline, CDR1 is MNHEY and CDR2 SMNVEV (reference sequence). V was shortened by 5 bases and J by 4 bases, with 14 bases between the two germline ends.

The chain uses TRBV9 and TRBJ2-5; 9 positions agree with TRBD1. V trimming: 0 bases; J trimming: 1 base; junction bases outside the gene matches: 13. The CDR3 loop spans 19 amino acids. Germline V lookup: CDR1 SGDLS, CDR2 YYNGEE. Here the CDR3 DNA reads TGTGCCAGCAGCGTAGCTACGATTGAGGTGACAGGGGGCCAAGAGACCCAGTACTTC. The encoded protein is CASSVATIEVTGGQETQYF.